This TCR beta chain was found in a study of T cells in tumors after PD-1 blockade. Study information: Patients had no prior checkpoint blockade, systemic immunosuppressants, or anti-cancer therapy within 4 weeks. On average, peripheral blood gave about 120,000 TCR templates and around 40,000 unique clonotypes. Overall study findings and caveats: Blood contained about 44% of the tumor's TCR clonotypes.

V lost 2 bases to trimming and J lost 2 bases; unmatched junction nucleotides: 0. This CDR3 has 15 amino acids. Germline CDR1 and CDR2: LGHDT and YNNKEL (reference sequence). Note on this clone: As yet, its antigen is unknown.

The protocol was immunoSEQ multiplex PCR, while the TCRdb copy is restricted to in-frame clones and leaves out a portion. Seen here are over 60,000 clones, approximately 74% observed once, and the top ten hold about 4.4%. The TCR sequence derives from a human donor with basal cell carcinoma. This sequence joins TRBV3-1 (or the pseudogene TRBV3-2) and TRBJ2-1; 10 bases map to TRBD2. Material: PBMCs, obtained after anti-PD-1 treatment. As DNA, the CDR3 is TGTGCCAGCAGCCAAAGCGGGGGGGCCTACAATGAGCAGTTCTTC. As protein: CASSQSGGAYNEQFF.